The 26 T cell receptor beta chains reported below all come from one sample, sequenced in a study of identical twins. TCRdb independently ran MiXCR on the 5' RACE reads; one entry per CDR3 protein. Of under 800,000 distinct CDR3 sequences in the sample, over 20% were seen once. These same data were also listed under a study on T cells expressing NK-cell markers.

The source material was PBMCs. These receptors all come from a woman aged 18-29 years in good health.

This clonotype was counted ten times or more. The J gene is TRBJ1-1, the V gene TRBV7-9; no reliable D call. Between the trimmed V and J ends, which lost 5 bases and 4 bases, there was a span of 11 bases. The germline V gene encodes CDR1 SEHNR and CDR2 FQNEAQ (reference sequence). This CDR3 region has 13 residues. The CDR3, as DNA: TGTGCCAGCAGCCCCGGCGTGGGCACTGAAGCTTTCTTT. Amino acids: CASSPGVGTEAFF.

The V call is TRBV5-1, the J call TRBJ2-3; D is uncertain. Germline CDR1 reads SGHRS; CDR2 reads YFSETQ. The CDR3 consists of 15 residues. V lost 4 bases, J lost 1 base, and 13 bases lay in between. The CDR3 nucleotides are TGCGCCAGCAGCAGGTCCCAAGAGGGCACAGATACGCAGTATTTT. It translates to CASSRSQEGTDTQYF.

This clonotype came up a few times. The V gene is TRBV27, the J gene TRBJ2-7; TRBD1 matches 12 bases. CDR1 is MNHEY and CDR2 is SMNVEV in the germline V gene (reference sequence). CDR3 length equals 19 residues. J lost 3 bases, V lost 6 bases, and 18 bases had no gene match. The CDR3: CASSPAPGQGAFPLYEQYF. DNA of the CDR3: TGTGCCAGCAGCCCCGCGCCGGGACAGGGGGCGTTCCCGCTCTACGAGCAGTACTTC.

The rearrangement links TRBV7-6 to TRBJ2-7; 9 bases match TRBD1. Germline V CDR1 and CDR2: SGHVS, FNYEAQ. With 1 base clipped from V and 6 bases from J, the junction kept 7 bases outside the gene matches. The CDR3 has 15 amino acids. In DNA, the CDR3 is TGTGCCAGCAGCTTAGTTGGGACAGGGAGTTCCGAGCAGTACTTC. This sequence encodes CASSLVGTGSSEQYF.

V gene TRBV29-1 combines with J gene TRBJ2-1; a weak D match, TRBD2 (6 bases). Germline CDR1 and CDR2: SQVTM and ANQGSEA. This CDR3 contains 15 residues. Trimming pared 1 base from V and 3 bases from J, leaving 13 bases between. This CDR3 is CSVEGSWRGYNEQFF. The CDR3, as DNA: TGCAGCGTTGAAGGGTCGTGGCGGGGCTACAATGAGCAGTTCTTC.

Only a few counts were recorded for this clonotype. This chain uses TRBV20-1 with TRBJ2-7, with 7 bases fitting TRBD2. J gave up 0 bases and V 5 bases, and 4 bases lay outside the gene matches. Germline V lookup: CDR1 DFQATT, CDR2 SNEGSKA (reference sequence). CDR3 length: 13 amino acids. CDR3 in amino acids: CSALSGFSYEQYF. The DNA for the CDR3 is TGCAGTGCTCTTAGCGGGTTCTCCTACGAGCAGTACTTC.

This clonotype was detected a few times. The chain recombines TRBV20-1 with TRBJ2-1, with 10 bases identical to TRBD2. Germline V CDR1 and CDR2: DFQATT, SNEGSKA (reference sequence). The junction had 11 bases not matched to a gene; V was cut back by 6 bases and J by 6 bases. The CDR3 extends over 15 amino acids. For the CDR3, the DNA is TGCAGTGCGGGAGTTCCCCTAGCGGGGGCCAATGAGCAGTTCTTC. Its translation is CSAGVPLAGANEQFF.

This clonotype has at least ten counts. The CDR3 sequence is CASSHLGNTEAFF. CDR3 nucleotides: TGTGCCAGCAGCCACCTTGGGAACACTGAAGCTTTCTTT. This chain connects TRBV11-2 to TRBJ1-1; no definite D call. CDR1 SGHAT and CDR2 FQNNGV come from the germline V gene. Trimming cost V 5 bases and J 1 base, with 8 bases left between them. This CDR3 contains 13 residues.

To note about this clonotype: The junction does not match germline at one end; this may be a read error. J is TRBJ2-5 and V is TRBV5-5; perhaps TRBD1 as D (5 bases). Germline CDR1 reads SGHKS; CDR2 reads YYEKEE (reference sequence). The CDR3 has 13 residues. CDR3 in amino acids: CASSYGHEETQYF. The CDR3 coding sequence is TGTGCCAGCAGCTATGGACACGAGGAGACTCAGTACTTC. The whole variable domain, filled in from reference TRBV5-5 and TRBJ2-5, reads DAGVTQSPTHLIKTRGQQVTLRCSPISGHKSVSWYQQVLGQGPQFIFQYYEKEERGRGNFPDRFSARQFPNYSSELNVNALLLGDSALYLCASSYGHEETQYFGPGTRLLVL.

The sample holds a few counts of this clonotype. The V call is TRBV20-1, the J call TRBJ1-1; D perhaps matches TRBD1 (5 bases). The CDR3 has 13 amino acids. V dropped 4 bases and J dropped 3 bases, with 12 bases sitting between them. Germline loops: CDR1 DFQATT, CDR2 SNEGSKA (reference sequence). In nucleotides, the CDR3 is TGCAGTGCTACGGACACAGAATACACTGAAGCTTTCTTT. It translates to CSATDTEYTEAFF.

The gene calls are TRBV12-3 or TRBV12-4 and TRBJ2-2; 11 nucleotides agree with TRBD1. V trimming: 8 bases; J trimming: 5 bases; junction bases outside the gene matches: 1. The length of the CDR3 is 13 residues. CDR3 region: CASGTGGTGELFF. The DNA of the CDR3 is TGTGCCAGCGGGACAGGGGGTACCGGGGAGCTGTTTTTT.

This clonotype was seen repeatedly, ten times or more. The chain links TRBV20-1 to TRBJ1-2; D is undetermined. Germline V gene sequence: CDR1 DFQATT, CDR2 SNEGSKA (reference sequence). This CDR3 comprises 12 residues. The V and J ends lost 4 bases and 2 bases respectively, with 8 bases between them. CDR3 region: CSAILENYGYTF. In DNA, the CDR3 is TGCAGTGCTATCCTGGAAAACTATGGCTACACCTTC.

The sample holds a few counts of this clonotype. This chain connects TRBV4-3 to TRBJ2-6, with D possibly TRBD2 on 6 matching bases. The CDR3 covers 17 residues. Trimming shortened V by 0 bases and J by 2 bases, and 11 bases separated the two germline ends. The V gene's germline CDR1 is LGHNA and CDR2 YSLEER. The CDR3 loop is CASSQERGSTGANVLTF. The DNA of the CDR3 is TGCGCCAGCAGCCAAGAGCGGGGTTCCACTGGGGCCAACGTCCTGACTTTC.

This chain joins TRBV12-3 or TRBV12-4 and TRBJ2-3, with D tentatively TRBD2 (6 bases). The V gene lost 6 bases and the J gene lost 1 base, with 14 bases spanning the gap. The CDR3 contains 15 residues. The CDR3 loop is CASRPGLIRTDTQYF. The CDR3 nucleotides are TGTGCCAGCAGACCGGGACTGATTCGCACAGATACGCAGTATTTT.

This clonotype was observed a few times. The V gene is TRBV20-1, the J gene TRBJ2-3; the D is unclear. V shed 3 bases and J shed 4 bases, with 14 bases lying between them. Germline V gene data show CDR1 as DFQATT and CDR2 as SNEGSKA (reference sequence). The CDR3 is made up of 14 amino acids. This CDR3 is CSASLLMGADTQYF. In DNA form, the CDR3 reads TGCAGTGCTAGTTTGTTAATGGGCGCAGATACGCAGTATTTT.

The chain carries TRBV7-2 and TRBJ2-1; TRBD1 is a possible D gene (5 bases). The V gene's germline CDR1 is SGHTA and CDR2 FQGNSA. The CDR3 loop spans 16 amino acids. Trimming took 2 bases from V and 0 from J, leaving 11 bases between them. The CDR3 loop is CASSLRRGSSYNEQFF. The CDR3 DNA is TGTGCCAGCAGCTTAAGAAGGGGAAGCTCCTACAATGAGCAGTTCTTC. Using reference TRBV7-2 and TRBJ2-1 for the parts outside the CDR3, the full variable domain is GAGVSQSPSNKVTEKGKDVELRCDPISGHTALYWYRQSLGQGLEFLIYFQGNSAPDKSGLPSDRFSAERTGGSVSTLTIQRTQQEDSAVYLCASSLRRGSSYNEQFFGPGTRLTVL.

For the CDR3, the DNA is TGCAGTGTAGCCAGGTTAGGGGACTCTTATAACTATGGCTACACCTTC. This translates into CSVARLGDSYNYGYTF. This chain joins TRBV20-1 and TRBJ1-2, with D tentatively TRBD1 (5 bases). Between the trimmed V and J ends, which lost 7 bases and 1 base, there was a span of 22 bases. Germline lookup yields CDR1 DFQATT and CDR2 SNEGSKA (reference sequence). The CDR3 loop spans 16 amino acids.

This clonotype came up a few times. This rearrangement joins TRBV7-6 to TRBJ2-6; TRBD1 agrees at 7 bases. The CDR3 loop spans 19 amino acids. V lost 2 bases to trimming and J lost 0 bases; unmatched junction nucleotides: 10. The germline gives CDR1 SGHVS, CDR2 FNYEAQ. The CDR3 here is CASSLLSGTESSGANVLTF. The CDR3 DNA reads as TGTGCCAGCAGCTTACTTTCCGGGACAGAAAGCTCTGGGGCCAACGTCCTGACTTTC. Variable domain in full (rest from reference TRBV7-6 and TRBJ2-6): GAGVSQSPRYKVTKRGQDVALRCDPISGHVSLYWYRQALGQGPEFLTYFNYEAQQDKSGLPNDRFSAERPEGSISTLTIQRTEQRDSAMYRCASSLLSGTESSGANVLTFGAGSRLTVL.

This clonotype showed up just a few times. The chain combines TRBV11-1 with TRBJ1-2; the D gene is possibly TRBD1 (6 bases). V was trimmed by 5 bases and J by 3 bases, leaving 13 bases between them. Germline values: CDR1 SGHAT, CDR2 FQDESV (reference sequence). The CDR3 spans 14 residues. The CDR3 region is CASSEMGGDYGYTF. The DNA of the CDR3 is TGTGCCAGCAGCGAGATGGGGGGCGACTATGGCTACACCTTC. Variable domain in full (rest from reference TRBV11-1 and TRBJ1-2): EAEVAQSPRYKITEKSQAVAFWCDPISGHATLYWYRQILGQGPELLVQFQDESVVDDSQLPKDRFSAERLKGVDSTLKIQPAELGDSAMYLCASSEMGGDYGYTFGSGTRLTVV.

A single count supports this clonotype. The V call is TRBV6-2 or TRBV6-3, the J call TRBJ2-7; 14 bases align to TRBD2. J was trimmed by 1 base and V by 4 bases; bases with no gene match: 6. CDR3 size: 17 residues. CDR1 MNHEY and CDR2 SVGEGT come from the germline V gene. The CDR3 here is CASSWTSGRSNSYEQYF. The DNA for the CDR3 is TGTGCCAGCAGTTGGACTAGCGGGAGGTCGAATTCCTACGAGCAGTACTTC.

The V call is TRBV7-2, the J call TRBJ2-1, with D perhaps assigned TRBD1 or TRBD2 (5 bases each). CDR1 and CDR2 from the germline V gene are SGHTA and FQGNSA. The CDR3 runs 17 residues. Trimming pared 4 bases from V and 7 bases from J, leaving 23 bases between. CDR3 sequence (DNA): TGTGCCAGCAGCTCTCTTACAACCGGGACCGTGAGGAATGAGCAGTTCTTC. It is translated as CASSSLTTGTVRNEQFF.

This clonotype appeared many times. Written as DNA, the CDR3 is TGCGCCAGCAGCCAAGATCGGACTGGGCGGGACGAGCAGTACTTC. Translating it yields CASSQDRTGRDEQYF. The V gene is TRBV4-3, the J gene TRBJ2-7; D perhaps matches TRBD2 (5 bases). Germline CDR1 reads LGHNA; CDR2 reads YSLEER. The length of the CDR3 is 15 residues. V lost 0 bases to trimming and J lost 5 bases, with 14 bases between them.

J is TRBJ2-1 and V is TRBV18, with 8 positions matching TRBD2. This CDR3 contains 16 residues. Per the germline V gene, CDR1 is KGHSH and CDR2 is LQKENI. With 3 bases clipped from V and 5 bases from J, the junction kept 9 bases outside the gene matches. CDR3 sequence (DNA): TGTGCCAGCTCACCTCCGTGGGCGGGGGGCGACAATGAGCAGTTCTTC. It encodes CASSPPWAGGDNEQFF.

This clonotype was recorded a few times. The V gene is TRBV19, the J gene TRBJ2-5, with D perhaps TRBD1 or TRBD2 (5 bases each). CDR3 length equals 12 residues. The ends were cut back, 4 bases at V and 4 bases at J, with 7 bases in the middle. The germline V gene encodes CDR1 LNHDA and CDR2 SQIVND (reference sequence). CDR3 in amino acids: CASSRGTETQYF. The CDR3 DNA is TGTGCCAGTAGTAGGGGGACAGAGACCCAGTACTTC.

The chain recombines TRBV20-1 with TRBJ1-5, with a tentative D call TRBD1 (5 bases). This CDR3 is 12 amino acids long. V lost 3 bases to trimming and J lost 2 bases, with 5 bases between them. The germline V gene encodes CDR1 DFQATT and CDR2 SNEGSKA (reference sequence). The CDR3 sequence is CSARGGNQPQHF. In DNA form, the CDR3 reads TGCAGTGCTAGGGGGGGCAATCAGCCCCAGCATTTT.

This clonotype came up many times. V and J are TRBV20-1 and TRBJ2-5, with 10 bases aligning to TRBD2. Germline-derived CDR1 and CDR2 are DFQATT and SNEGSKA (reference sequence). CDR3 length equals 17 residues. The junction had 10 bases not matched to a gene; V was cut back by 1 base and J by 2 bases. The CDR3 DNA reads as TGCAGTGCTAGAGTAGGCAGCGGGGGGGCGGAGCAAGAGACCCAGTACTTC. Its protein product is CSARVGSGGAEQETQYF.